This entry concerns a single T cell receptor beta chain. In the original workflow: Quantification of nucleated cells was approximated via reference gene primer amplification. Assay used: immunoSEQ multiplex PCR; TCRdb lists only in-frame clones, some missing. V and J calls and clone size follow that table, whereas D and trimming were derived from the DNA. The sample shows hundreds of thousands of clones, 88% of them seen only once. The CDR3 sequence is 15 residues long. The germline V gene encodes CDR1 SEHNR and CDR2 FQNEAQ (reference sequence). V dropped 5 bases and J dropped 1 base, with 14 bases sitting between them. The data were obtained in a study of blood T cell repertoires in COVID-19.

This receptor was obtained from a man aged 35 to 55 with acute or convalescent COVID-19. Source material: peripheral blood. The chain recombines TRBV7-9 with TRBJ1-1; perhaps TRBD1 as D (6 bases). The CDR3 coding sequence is TGTGCCAGCAGCCAAACAGGGAATTGGAACACTGAAGCTTTCTTT. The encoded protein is CASSQTGNWNTEAFF. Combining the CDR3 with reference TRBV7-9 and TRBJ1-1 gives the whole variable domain DTGVSQNPRHKITKRGQNVTFRCDPISEHNRLYWYRQTLGQGPEFLTYFQNEAQLEKSRLLSDRFSAERPKGSFSTLEIQRTEQGDSAMYLCASSQTGNWNTEAFFGQGTRLTVV.